These 5 T cell receptor beta chains were all obtained from the same sample, sequenced in a study of cytotoxic CD8 clonotypes in ibrutinib-treated CLL. Method: immunoSEQ multiplex PCR; TCRdb's copy keeps in-frame clones and lacks some. The profile shows about 300,000 clones, around 76% of them singletons. The source was PBMCs, collected at disease progression, from a patient treated with ibrutinib. These receptors came from a human donor with chronic lymphocytic leukemia.

The chain joins TRBV6-5 to TRBJ2-7; D is undetermined. The germline V gene encodes CDR1 MNHEY and CDR2 SVGAGI. CDR3 length equals 13 residues. V lost 5 bases and J 5 bases, leaving 13 bases between the germline ends. The CDR3 is CASSNLGSHEQYF. Here the CDR3 DNA reads TGTGCCAGCAGTAATTTGGGGTCCCACGAGCAGTACTTC.

The chain links TRBV27 to TRBJ1-1; 7 bases map to TRBD1. Per the germline V gene, CDR1 is MNHEY and CDR2 is SMNVEV (reference sequence). CDR3 length equals 14 residues. The V gene end was trimmed by 4 bases and the J gene end by 4 bases; junction bases not matched to a gene: 6. Here the CDR3 reads CASSSHDRATEAFF. The CDR3 DNA is TGTGCCAGCAGTTCCCACGACAGGGCCACTGAAGCTTTCTTT.

V is TRBV10-3 and J is TRBJ2-7, with TRBD1 identical over 9 bases. Looked up from germline, CDR1 is ENHRY and CDR2 is SYGVKD. There are 14 residues in the CDR3. Unmatched junction bases numbered 0, after V lost 2 bases and J lost 1 base. Written as DNA, the CDR3 is TGTGCCATCAGTGAGGACAGGGGGTCCTACGAGCAGTACTTC. Translated: CAISEDRGSYEQYF.

The chain employs TRBV11-3 and TRBJ2-3; 8 bases agree with TRBD2. Germline lookup yields CDR1 SGHNT and CDR2 YENEEA. J gave up 5 bases and V 5 bases, and 9 bases lay outside the gene matches. The CDR3 length is 15 residues. CDR3 sequence (DNA): TGTGCCAGCAGCGCCATCGGGGGGGCAAGAGATACGCAGTATTTT. Translating it yields CASSAIGGARDTQYF.

The chain's CDR3 is CASSLLGAGYTF. CDR3 DNA: TGTGCCAGCAGCTTGTTGGGGGCTGGCTACACCTTC. The rearrangement uses TRBV5-5 and TRBJ1-2; a possible D gene is TRBD1 (6 bases). V was trimmed by 1 base and J by 7 bases, leaving 8 bases between them. This CDR3 has 12 residues. Germline loops: CDR1 SGHKS, CDR2 YYEKEE (reference sequence).